A selection of T cell receptor beta chains follows, all from one sample in a study of blood T cell repertoires in COVID-19. Using immunoSEQ multiplex PCR, the repertoire was profiled, and TCRdb retains in-frame clones only, with some absent. The sample records about 59,000 clones, about 85% being singletons. The sample comprised peripheral blood. These receptors all come from an elderly woman with acute or convalescent COVID-19. The CDR3 runs from the conserved cysteine through the conserved F or W. A D gene is named only where the DNA matches it firmly. Only part of the rows carry a size: once, few, many, or a class if the clone is expanded.

>TRBJ2-7|TRBV28|NA|NA
TGTGCCAGCAGTCTCATTACAGCCTACGAGCAGTACTTC
CASSLITAYEQYF
>TRBJ2-4|TRBV7-9|NA|TRBD1
TGTGCCAGCAGCCCCCTGGACAGGGGGCTTGGAAACATTCAGTACTTC
CASSPLDRGLGNIQYF
>TRBJ1-1|TRBV7-9|NA|NA
TGTGCCAGCAGCTCATGGGGGGGCACTGAAGCTTTCTTT
CASSSWGGTEAFF
>TRBJ1-5|TRBV28|NA|NA
TGTGCCAGCAGTTTATTCGGGGGGGCGGGCAATCAGCCCCAGCATTTT
CASSLFGGAGNQPQHF
>TRBJ2-5|TRBV2|NA|TRBD1
TGTGCCAGCAGTTACTTGCTGACAGGGGGCGAAGAGACCCAGTACTTC
CASSYLLTGGEETQYF
>TRBJ1-3|TRBV4-3|NA|TRBD1
TGCGCCAGCAGCCAAATGACAGGGTGGGGCACCATATATTTT
CASSQMTGWGTIYF
>TRBJ2-1|TRBV7-3|NA|TRBD2
TGTGCCAGCAGCCGCAACAGTAGAGGAGCGGGGGGGTACAATGAGCAGTTCTTC
CASSRNSRGAGGYNEQFF
>TRBJ1-1|TRBV6-6|NA|NA
TGTGCCAGCTTTTCTGGGCAGATGAACACTGAAGCTTTCTTT
CASFSGQMNTEAFF
>TRBJ2-5|TRBV9|NA|NA
TGTGCCAGCAGCGTAGGACTTACGCAAGAGACCCAGTACTTC
CASSVGLTQETQYF
>TRBJ2-5|TRBV20-1|once|TRBD2
TGCAGTGCTAGTCCTAGCGGGCAACCCCAAGAGACCCAGTACTTC
CSASPSGQPQETQYF
>TRBJ2-2|TRBV25-1|few|TRBD1
TGTGCCAGCAGTTCTCAGGGACAGGGAACGGGACCCGGGGAGCTGTTTTTT
CASSSQGQGTGPGELFF
>TRBJ1-2|TRBV15|NA|NA
TGTGCCACCAGCAGCCAGTGGGGCGGGACCCAGGTTCCAAATGGCTACACCTTC
CATSSQWGGTQVPNGYTF
>TRBJ1-1|TRBV5-1|NA|NA
TGCGCCAGCAGCTTGGGGGGGACTGTGAACACTGAAGCTTTCTTT
CASSLGGTVNTEAFF
>TRBJ2-1|TRBV7-8|NA|NA
TGTGCCAGCAGCTTAGGGCCCAGAAACAATGAGCAGTTCTTC
CASSLGPRNNEQFF
>TRBJ2-7|TRBV4-1|NA|NA
TGCGCCAGCAGCCAAGTGGGCCTTTATCTCGGCGAGCAGTACTTC
CASSQVGLYLGEQYF
>TRBJ1-1|TRBV18|once|TRBD1
TGTGCCAGCTCACCACACAGGGGGAACACTGAAGCTTTCTTT
CASSPHRGNTEAFF
>TRBJ1-3|TRBV5-1|once|NA
TGCGCCAGCAGCTTCGACAGAAACACCATATATTTT
CASSFDRNTIYF
>TRBJ1-5|TRBV30|NA|NA
TGTGCCTGGAGTTCTTCATTTTGGGGGGGTGGTAGCAATCAGCCCCAGCATTTT
CAWSSSFWGGGSNQPQHF
>TRBJ2-1|TRBV4-2|NA|TRBD2
TGTGCCAGCAGCCAAGCGGCAGCGGGGGGGATCCTTAATGAGCAGTTCTTC
CASSQAAAGGILNEQFF
>TRBJ1-6|TRBV7-2|NA|NA
TGTGCCAGCAGCCCCAGGGGAAGGGAGTCACCCCTCCACTTT
CASSPRGRESPLHF